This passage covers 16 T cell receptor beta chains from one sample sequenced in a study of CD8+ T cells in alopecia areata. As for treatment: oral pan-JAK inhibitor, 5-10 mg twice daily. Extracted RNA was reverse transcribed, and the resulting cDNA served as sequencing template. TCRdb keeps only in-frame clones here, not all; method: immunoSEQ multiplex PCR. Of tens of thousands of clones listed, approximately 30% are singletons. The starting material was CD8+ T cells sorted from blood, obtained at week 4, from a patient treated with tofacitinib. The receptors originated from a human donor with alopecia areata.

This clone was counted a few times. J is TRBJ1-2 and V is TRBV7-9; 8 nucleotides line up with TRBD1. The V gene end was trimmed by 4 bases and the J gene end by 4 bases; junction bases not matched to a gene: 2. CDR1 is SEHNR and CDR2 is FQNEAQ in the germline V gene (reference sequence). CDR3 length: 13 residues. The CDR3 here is CASSWTGTYGYTF. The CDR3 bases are TGTGCCAGCAGCTGGACAGGGACCTATGGCTACACCTTC.

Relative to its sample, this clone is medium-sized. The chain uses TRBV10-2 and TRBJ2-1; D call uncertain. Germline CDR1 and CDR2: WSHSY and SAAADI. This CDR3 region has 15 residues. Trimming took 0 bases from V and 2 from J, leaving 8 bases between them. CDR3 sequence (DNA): TGCGCCAGCAGTGAGTCGGCGGAGCCCTACAATGAGCAGTTCTTC. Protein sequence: CASSESAEPYNEQFF.

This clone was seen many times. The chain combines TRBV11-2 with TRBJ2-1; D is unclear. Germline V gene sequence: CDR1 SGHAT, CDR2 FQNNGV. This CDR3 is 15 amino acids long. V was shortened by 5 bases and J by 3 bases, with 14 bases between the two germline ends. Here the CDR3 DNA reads TGTGCCAGCAGCCCAAAGAAGCTAGGCTACAATGAGCAGTTCTTC. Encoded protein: CASSPKKLGYNEQFF.

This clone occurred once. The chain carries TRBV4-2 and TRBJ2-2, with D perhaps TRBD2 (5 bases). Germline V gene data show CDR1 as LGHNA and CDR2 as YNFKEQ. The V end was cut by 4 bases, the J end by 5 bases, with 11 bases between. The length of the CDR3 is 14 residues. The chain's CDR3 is CASSLDPGTGELFF. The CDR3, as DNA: TGTGCCAGCAGCCTGGATCCGGGGACCGGGGAGCTGTTTTTT.

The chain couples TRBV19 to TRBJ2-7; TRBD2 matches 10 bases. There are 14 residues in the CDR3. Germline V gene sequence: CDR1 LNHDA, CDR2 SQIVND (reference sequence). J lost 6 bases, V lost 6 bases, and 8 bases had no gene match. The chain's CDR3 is CASRAASGSFEQYF. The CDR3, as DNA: TGTGCCAGTAGAGCGGCTAGCGGGAGTTTCGAGCAGTACTTC.

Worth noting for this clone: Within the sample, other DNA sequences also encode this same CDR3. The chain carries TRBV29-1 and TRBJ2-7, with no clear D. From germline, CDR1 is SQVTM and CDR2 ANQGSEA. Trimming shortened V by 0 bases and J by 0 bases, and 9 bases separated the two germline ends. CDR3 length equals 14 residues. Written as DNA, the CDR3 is TGCAGCGTTGAAGATCGAGGTAGCTCCTACGAGCAGTACTTC. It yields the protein CSVEDRGSSYEQYF.

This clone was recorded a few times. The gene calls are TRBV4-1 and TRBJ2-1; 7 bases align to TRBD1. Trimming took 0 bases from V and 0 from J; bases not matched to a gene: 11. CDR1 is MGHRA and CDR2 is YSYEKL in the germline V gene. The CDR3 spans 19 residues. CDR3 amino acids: CASSQESPLTGRSYNEQFF. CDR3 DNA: TGCGCCAGCAGCCAAGAATCCCCCTTGACAGGGCGCTCCTACAATGAGCAGTTCTTC.

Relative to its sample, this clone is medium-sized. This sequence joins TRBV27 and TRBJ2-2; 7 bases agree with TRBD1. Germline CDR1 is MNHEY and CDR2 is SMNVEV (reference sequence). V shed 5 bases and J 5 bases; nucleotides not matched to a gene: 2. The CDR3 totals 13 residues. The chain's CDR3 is CASSVTGTGELFF. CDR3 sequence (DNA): TGTGCCAGCAGTGTGACAGGGACCGGGGAGCTGTTTTTT.

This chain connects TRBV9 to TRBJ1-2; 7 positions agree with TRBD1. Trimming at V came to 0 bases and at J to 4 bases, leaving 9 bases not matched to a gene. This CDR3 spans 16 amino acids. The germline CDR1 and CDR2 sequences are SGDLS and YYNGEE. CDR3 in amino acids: CASSVDNKGGPYGYTF. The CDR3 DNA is TGTGCCAGCAGCGTAGACAATAAAGGGGGCCCCTATGGCTACACCTTC.

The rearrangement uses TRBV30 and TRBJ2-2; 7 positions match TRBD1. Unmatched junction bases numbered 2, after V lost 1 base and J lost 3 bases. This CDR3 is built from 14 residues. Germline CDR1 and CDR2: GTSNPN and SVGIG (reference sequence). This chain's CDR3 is CAWSGDRDTGELFF. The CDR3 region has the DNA TGTGCCTGGAGTGGGGACAGAGACACCGGGGAGCTGTTTTTT.

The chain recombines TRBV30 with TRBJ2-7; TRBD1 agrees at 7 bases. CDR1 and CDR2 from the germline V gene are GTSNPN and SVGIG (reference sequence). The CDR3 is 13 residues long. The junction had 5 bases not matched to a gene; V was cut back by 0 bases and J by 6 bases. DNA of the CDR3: TGTGCCTGGAGTGTGACAGGGTATATCGAGCAGTACTTC. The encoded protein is CAWSVTGYIEQYF. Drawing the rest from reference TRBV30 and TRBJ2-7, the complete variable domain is SQTIHQWPATLVQPVGSPLSLECTVEGTSNPNLYWYRQAAGRGLQLLFYSVGIGQISSEVPQNLSASRPQDRQFILSSKKLLLSDSGFYLCAWSVTGYIEQYFGPGTRLTVT.

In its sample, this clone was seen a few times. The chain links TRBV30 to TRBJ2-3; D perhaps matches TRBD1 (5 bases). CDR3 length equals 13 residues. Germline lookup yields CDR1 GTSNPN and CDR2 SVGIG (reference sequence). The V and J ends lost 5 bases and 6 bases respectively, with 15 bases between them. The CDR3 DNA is TGTGCCTGGGACGTAGGGGCTGGCGATACGCAGTATTTT. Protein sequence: CAWDVGAGDTQYF.

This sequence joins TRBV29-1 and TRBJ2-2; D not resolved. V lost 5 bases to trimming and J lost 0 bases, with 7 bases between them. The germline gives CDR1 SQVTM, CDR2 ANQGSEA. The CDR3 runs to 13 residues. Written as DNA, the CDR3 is TGCAGCGTTCTGTTATCGAACACCGGGGAGCTGTTTTTT. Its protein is CSVLLSNTGELFF.

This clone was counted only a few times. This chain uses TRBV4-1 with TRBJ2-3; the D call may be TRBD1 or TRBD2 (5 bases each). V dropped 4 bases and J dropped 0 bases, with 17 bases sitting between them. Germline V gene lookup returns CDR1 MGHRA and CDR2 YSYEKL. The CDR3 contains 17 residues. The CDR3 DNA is TGCGCCAGCAGCCCCAGGCCCCTAGCAGGGAGCACAGATACGCAGTATTTT. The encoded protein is CASSPRPLAGSTDTQYF.

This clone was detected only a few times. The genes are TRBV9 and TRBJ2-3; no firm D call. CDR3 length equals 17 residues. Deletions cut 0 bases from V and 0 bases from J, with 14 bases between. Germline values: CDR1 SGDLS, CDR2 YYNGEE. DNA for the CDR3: TGTGCCAGCAGCGTAGGGGTCGGCGGACCTAGCACAGATACGCAGTATTTT. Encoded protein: CASSVGVGGPSTDTQYF.

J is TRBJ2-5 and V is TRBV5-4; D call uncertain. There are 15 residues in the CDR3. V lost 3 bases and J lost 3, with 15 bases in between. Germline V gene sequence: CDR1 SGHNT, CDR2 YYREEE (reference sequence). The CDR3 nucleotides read TGTGCCAGCAGCTCCCCAGGCCTCTCGGAAGAGACCCAGTACTTC. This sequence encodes CASSSPGLSEETQYF.